These 25 T cell receptor beta chains share one sample of origin, sequenced in a study of T-cell memory formation after mild COVID-19. MiXCR was run by TCRdb on the 5' RACE reads, yielding one entry per CDR3 protein. The profile shows 300,000 to 400,000 distinct CDR3 sequences, 25% to 30% of them singletons. The sample taken for sequencing was PBMCs or a T cell subset sorted from them (not recorded which). The source is an adult woman who had mild COVID-19 (a few samples of this study predate the infection). Cell type and time point are not known.

This clonotype has just a few counts. The rearrangement joins TRBV12-3 or TRBV12-4 to TRBJ1-2; no firm D call. V shed 2 bases and J shed 4 bases, with 8 bases lying between them. This CDR3 is built from 13 residues. CDR3 protein: CASSLSPAYGYTF. Here the CDR3 DNA reads TGTGCCAGCAGTTTATCCCCGGCCTATGGCTACACCTTC.

The V gene is TRBV29-1, the J gene TRBJ2-7, with 9 positions matching TRBD1. The germline V gene encodes CDR1 SQVTM and CDR2 ANQGSEA. V trimming: 4 bases; J trimming: 3 bases; junction bases outside the gene matches: 4. The CDR3 sequence is 13 residues long. The CDR3 sequence is CSVVGTGIYEQYF. In DNA form, the CDR3 reads TGCAGCGTTGTTGGGACAGGGATCTACGAGCAGTACTTC.

The genes are TRBV12-3 or TRBV12-4 and TRBJ1-2; D is perhaps TRBD1 (6 bases). Trimming pared 2 bases from V and 1 base from J, leaving 14 bases between. The CDR3 runs 16 residues. The CDR3 region is CASSLSDRHFNYGYTF. CDR3 nucleotides: TGTGCCAGCAGTTTATCCGACAGGCACTTTAACTATGGCTACACCTTC.

The V gene is TRBV20-1, the J gene TRBJ1-5; D may be TRBD1 (5 bases). V shed 3 bases and J shed 2 bases, with 8 bases lying between them. Germline-derived CDR1 and CDR2 are DFQATT and SNEGSKA (reference sequence). The CDR3 totals 13 residues. The CDR3 nucleotides are TGCAGTGCTAGGTCGGGGCGCAATCAGCCCCAGCATTTT. It encodes CSARSGRNQPQHF.

This clonotype was recorded a few times. The CDR3 DNA reads TGTGCCAGCAGCGTTCCGGGGGCCGAGCAGTACTTC. This translates into CASSVPGAEQYF. This rearrangement joins TRBV9 to TRBJ2-7, with D possibly called TRBD1 or TRBD2 (6 bases each). This CDR3 has 12 residues. Trimming cost V 2 bases and J 6 bases, with 9 bases left between them. Germline V gives CDR1 SGDLS, CDR2 YYNGEE.

The genes are TRBV12-3 or TRBV12-4 and TRBJ2-7; no reliable D call. The CDR3 sequence is 12 residues long. V gave up 1 base and J gave up 2 bases, with 3 bases separating them. CDR3 sequence: CASSLGTYEQYV. The CDR3 DNA reads TGTGCCAGCAGTTTAGGGACCTACGAGCAGTACGTC.

The chain carries TRBV6-5 and TRBJ1-2, with a tentative D call TRBD1 (6 bases). There are 14 residues in the CDR3. Germline V lookup: CDR1 MNHEY, CDR2 SVGAGI. V was shortened by 4 bases and J by 7 bases, with 16 bases between the two germline ends. Written as DNA, the CDR3 is TGTGCCAGCAGTTGGACCGGGACAAAGACTGGCTACACCTTC. The encoded protein is CASSWTGTKTGYTF.

This clonotype was detected only a few times. The chain is built from TRBV5-6 and TRBJ2-1; no clear D. The CDR3 is 12 amino acids. Germline V gene data show CDR1 as SGHDT and CDR2 as YYEEEE. V was cut by 2 bases and J by 5 bases, with 5 bases left in between. DNA of the CDR3: TGTGCCAGCAGCTTCCCCGACAATGAGCAGTTCTTC. It encodes CASSFPDNEQFF.

CDR3 sequence (DNA): TGTGCCAGCAGCTTCGGCGGGGGGGAAGCCTACAATGAGCAGTTCTTC. Protein sequence: CASSFGGGEAYNEQFF. The chain joins TRBV5-6 to TRBJ2-1; 9 bases map to TRBD2. There are 16 residues in the CDR3. The junction had 5 bases not matched to a gene; V was cut back by 2 bases and J by 2 bases. Germline lookup yields CDR1 SGHDT and CDR2 YYEEEE. The full variable domain, in which reference TRBV5-6 and TRBJ2-1 provide the parts outside the CDR3, is DAGVTQSPTHLIKTRGQQVTLRCSPKSGHDTVSWYQQALGQGPQFIFQYYEEEERQRGNFPDRFSGHQFPNYSSELNVNALLLGDSALYLCASSFGGGEAYNEQFFGPGTRLTVL.

This chain connects TRBV6-2 or TRBV6-3 to TRBJ1-1; D might be TRBD1 (5 bases). In germline, CDR1 is MNHEY, CDR2 SVGEGT. This CDR3 is built from 13 residues. Trimming left V 2 bases short and J 3 bases short, with 7 bases between. CDR3 loop: CASSYPGHTEAFF. Here the CDR3 DNA reads TGTGCCAGCAGTTACCCGGGGCACACTGAAGCTTTCTTT.

This clonotype was observed a few times. The V call is TRBV29-1, the J call TRBJ2-2; D may be TRBD2 (6 bases). V lost 1 base to trimming and J lost 4 bases, with 13 bases between them. CDR3 length equals 15 residues. Germline assignment: CDR1 SQVTM and CDR2 ANQGSEA. CDR3 residues: CSVEGVREVTGELFF. The CDR3 bases are TGCAGCGTTGAAGGAGTCAGGGAGGTCACCGGGGAGCTGTTTTTT.

There are a few counts of this clonotype. The chain employs TRBV12-3 or TRBV12-4 and TRBJ1-1, with a tentative D call TRBD1 (6 bases). The CDR3 covers 14 residues. Trimming removed 6 bases from V and 0 bases from J, with 11 bases in between. CDR3 coding DNA: TGTGCCAGCAGGGCAGGGGATCTGAACACTGAAGCTTTCTTT. Translation: CASRAGDLNTEAFF.

This clonotype has a handful of counts. This sequence joins TRBV6-1 and TRBJ2-7; TRBD2 matches at 15 bases. Germline lookup yields CDR1 MNHNS and CDR2 SASEGT. The J segment lost 0 bases and the V segment lost 4 bases, leaving 7 bases of the junction unmatched. CDR3 size: 18 residues. CDR3 DNA: TGTGCCAGCAGTGCCGGGACTAGCGGGGGGCCCAGCTCCTACGAGCAGTACTTC. Translating it yields CASSAGTSGGPSSYEQYF.

This clonotype appeared a few times. The genes are TRBV15 and TRBJ2-3, with D perhaps matching TRBD2 (6 bases). Per the germline V gene, CDR1 is LNHNV and CDR2 is YYDKDF (reference sequence). V was pared by 2 bases and J by 3 bases, with 12 bases between. CDR3 length equals 15 residues. CDR3 DNA: TGTGCCACCAGCAGACAAGCGGGTTTGACAGATACGCAGTATTTT. It is translated as CATSRQAGLTDTQYF.

In this sample, this clonotype turned up a few times. The chain joins TRBV20-1 to TRBJ2-7; the match to TRBD1 covers 9 bases. This CDR3 contains 15 residues. V dropped 6 bases and J dropped 3; count of bases not matched to a gene: 12. Germline V lookup: CDR1 DFQATT, CDR2 SNEGSKA (reference sequence). In DNA, the CDR3 is TGCAGTGCCTCACCCTGGGACAGGGATTTCTACGAGCAGTACTTC. Its translation: CSASPWDRDFYEQYF.

This clonotype was seen only a few times. The rearrangement joins TRBV7-9 to TRBJ2-2; no firm D call. The germline V gene encodes CDR1 SEHNR and CDR2 FQNEAQ (reference sequence). The V end was cut by 5 bases, the J end by 0 bases, with 13 bases between. This CDR3 spans 16 amino acids. As DNA, the CDR3 is TGTGCCAGCAGCCCAGGCAAGGGAACGAACACCGGGGAGCTGTTTTTT. This codes for CASSPGKGTNTGELFF.

This chain links TRBV6-5 with TRBJ2-1; 8 bases are a match to TRBD2. Germline V CDR1 and CDR2: MNHEY, SVGAGI. There are 21 residues in the CDR3. The J segment lost 0 bases and the V segment lost 2 bases, leaving 18 bases of the junction unmatched. This chain's CDR3 is CASSYGSASGREAYSYNEQFF. CDR3 nucleotides: TGTGCCAGCAGTTACGGGTCGGCTAGCGGGCGAGAGGCCTACTCCTACAATGAGCAGTTCTTC.

DNA for the CDR3: TGCAGTGCTAGCAACTTTTACAGTCAAGAGACCCAGTACTTC. Translating it yields CSASNFYSQETQYF. V is TRBV20-1 and J is TRBJ2-5; D unclear. The CDR3 extends over 14 amino acids. V lost 3 bases and J 2 bases, leaving 13 bases between the germline ends. The germline CDR1 and CDR2 sequences are DFQATT and SNEGSKA (reference sequence).

This clonotype appeared a few times. The chain combines TRBV5-1 with TRBJ2-7, with D possibly being TRBD2 (6 bases). The CDR3 length is 14 residues. The V and J ends lost 1 base and 4 bases respectively, with 12 bases between them. CDR1 is SGHRS and CDR2 is YFSETQ in the germline V gene. The CDR3 nucleotides are TGCGCCAGCAGCTTGCACCATGGGGGGTACGAGCAGTACTTC. Translation gives CASSLHHGGYEQYF.

This clonotype was seen a handful of times. The chain carries TRBV7-2 and TRBJ2-2; 8 positions match TRBD1. V gave up 2 bases and J gave up 1 base; unmatched junction bases: 3. Germline V gene data show CDR1 as SGHTA and CDR2 as FQGNSA. The CDR3 contains 16 residues. CDR3 coding DNA: TGTGCCAGCAGCTTACGGGACAGGCGGAACACCGGGGAGCTGTTTTTT. It yields the protein CASSLRDRRNTGELFF.

The J gene is TRBJ2-5, the V gene TRBV5-1; 10 nucleotides align to TRBD2. Germline V gene lookup returns CDR1 SGHRS and CDR2 YFSETQ. CDR3 length: 14 residues. V trimming: 7 bases; J trimming: 4 bases; junction bases outside the gene matches: 7. CDR3 coding DNA: TGCGCCAGCCGGACTAGCGGTGGGGGAGAGACCCAGTACTTC. Translating it yields CASRTSGGGETQYF.

The CDR3 protein is CASRSFRDRSTDTQYF. CDR3 nucleotide sequence: TGTGCCAGCAGATCATTCCGGGACAGAAGCACAGATACGCAGTATTTT. The chain combines TRBV6-6 with TRBJ2-3; 7 bases agree with TRBD1. The CDR3 contains 16 residues. Germline trimming cut 6 bases from V and 0 bases from J; bases unmatched to any gene: 9. Looked up from germline, CDR1 is MNHNY and CDR2 is SVGAGI (reference sequence).

This clonotype was recorded a few times. A read error may produce the germline difference seen at one junction end. The chain carries TRBV6-1 and TRBJ1-5; tentative D call: TRBD1 (5 bases). The germline V gene has CDR1 MNHNS and CDR2 SASEGT. This CDR3 is built from 17 residues. The CDR3 region is CASSDSVGALHNQPQHF. The CDR3 DNA reads as TGTGCCAGTAGTGACAGTGTTGGGGCCCTCCACAATCAGCCCCAGCATTTT.

The chain is built from TRBV7-2 and TRBJ1-2; TRBD1 is a possible D gene (5 bases). The CDR3 is 13 residues long. Germline V gene lookup returns CDR1 SGHTA and CDR2 FQGNSA. V shed 4 bases and J shed 8 bases, with 14 bases lying between them. CDR3 nucleotides: TGTGCCAGCAGCTCTTCCAGGGTAGAAGGCTACACCTTC. As protein: CASSSSRVEGYTF.

This clonotype has more than one count but fewer than ten. V is TRBV12-3 or TRBV12-4 and J is TRBJ1-5; possibly TRBD1 for D (6 bases). CDR3 length: 15 amino acids. V lost 6 bases and J 3 bases, leaving 15 bases between the germline ends. The CDR3 sequence is CASREWGGVNQPQHF. DNA for the CDR3: TGTGCCAGCAGAGAGTGGGGGGGCGTCAATCAGCCCCAGCATTTT.